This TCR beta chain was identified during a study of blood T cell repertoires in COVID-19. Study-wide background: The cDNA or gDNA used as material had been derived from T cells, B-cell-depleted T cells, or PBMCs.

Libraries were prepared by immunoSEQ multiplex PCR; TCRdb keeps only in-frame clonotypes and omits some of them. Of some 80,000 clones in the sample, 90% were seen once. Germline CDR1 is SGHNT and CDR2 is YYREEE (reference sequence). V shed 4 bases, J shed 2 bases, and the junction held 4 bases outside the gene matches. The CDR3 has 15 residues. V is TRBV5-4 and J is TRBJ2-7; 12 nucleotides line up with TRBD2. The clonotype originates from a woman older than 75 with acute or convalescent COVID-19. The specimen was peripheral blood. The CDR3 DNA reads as TGTGCCAGCAGCAACGGACTAGCGGGGACCTACGAGCAGTACTTC. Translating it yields CASSNGLAGTYEQYF.